This TCR beta chain was recorded in a study of T cells after yellow fever vaccination. Generation of TCR cDNA used 5'RACE template switching (which added a universal primer site and UMIs). TCRdb reprocessed the 5' RACE reads via MiXCR and lists one record per CDR3 protein. Of 450,000 to 650,000 distinct CDR3 sequences listed, around a fifth are singletons. This clonotype was seen ten or more times. Its antigen is still unknown. Trimming stripped 5 bases from V and 4 bases from J, with 9 bases between. There are 13 residues in the CDR3. The germline CDR1 and CDR2 sequences are SGHTA and FQGTGA. Study conclusions and caveats: The study re-detected most primary-vaccination clones after the booster (96% CD4, 88% CD8).

The sequence was obtained from a man younger than 35 who received the YFV17D yellow fever vaccine. Material: PBMCs, obtained approximately 22 days after the first yellow fever vaccination. The chain couples TRBV7-3 to TRBJ2-1; D is unresolved. CDR3 sequence: CASSPPPYNEQFF. CDR3 in DNA: TGTGCCAGCAGCCCCCCCCCTTACAATGAGCAGTTCTTC.